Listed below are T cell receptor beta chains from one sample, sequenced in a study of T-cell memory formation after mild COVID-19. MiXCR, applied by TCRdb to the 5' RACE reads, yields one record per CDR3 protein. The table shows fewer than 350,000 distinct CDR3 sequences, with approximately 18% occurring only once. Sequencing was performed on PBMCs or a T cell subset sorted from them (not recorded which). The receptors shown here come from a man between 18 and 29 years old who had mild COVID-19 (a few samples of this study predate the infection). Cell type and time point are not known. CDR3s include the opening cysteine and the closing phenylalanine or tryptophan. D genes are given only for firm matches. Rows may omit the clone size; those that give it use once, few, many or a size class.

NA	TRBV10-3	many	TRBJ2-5	TGTGCCATCAGTAGACAGGAAATGGGGGCCCAAGAGACCCAGTACTTC	CAISRQEMGAQETQYF
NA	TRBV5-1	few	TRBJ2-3	TGCGCCAGCAGCTTGGTCGGGGGCCTCCAGGGTGGGCAGTATTTT	CASSLVGGLQGGQYF
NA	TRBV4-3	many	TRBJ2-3	TGCGCCAGCAGCCAAGATCTTGATACGCAGTATTTT	CASSQDLDTQYF
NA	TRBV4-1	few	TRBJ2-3	TGCGCCAGCAGCCCTCCGAATCGGGGCGTCACAGATACGCAGTATTTT	CASSPPNRGVTDTQYF
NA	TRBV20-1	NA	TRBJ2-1	TGCAGTGCTAGAGAGGGTTCCCTCAATGAGCAGTTCTTC	CSAREGSLNEQFF
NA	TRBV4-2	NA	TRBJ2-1	TGTGCCAGCAGCCAAGAAGCCGGGGGCTACGATGAGCAGTTCTTC	CASSQEAGGYDEQFF
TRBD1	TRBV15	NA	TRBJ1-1	TGTGCCACCAGCTCCGGACAGGCTGATACTGAAGCTTTCTTT	CATSSGQADTEAFF
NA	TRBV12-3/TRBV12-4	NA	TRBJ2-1	TGTGCCAGCAGTTCGTCCGATAAGCGTGAGCAGTTCTTC	CASSSSDKREQFF
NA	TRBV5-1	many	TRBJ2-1	TGCGCCAGCAGCTTGGGTGGCCTGGGAAATGAGCAGTTCTTC	CASSLGGLGNEQFF
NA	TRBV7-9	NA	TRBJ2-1	TGTGCCAGCAGCTCCCGGGACCATGAGCAGTTCTTC	CASSSRDHEQFF
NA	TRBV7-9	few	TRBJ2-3	TGTGCCAGCAGCCAAGAAGGGGCAGATACGCAGTATTTT	CASSQEGADTQYF
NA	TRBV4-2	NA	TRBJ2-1	TGTGCCAGCAGCCAGGGGGGCCTGTACAATGAGCAGTTCTTC	CASSQGGLYNEQFF
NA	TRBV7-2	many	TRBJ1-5	TGTGCCAGCAGCCCACGGGGGGATCAGCCCCAGCATTTT	CASSPRGDQPQHF
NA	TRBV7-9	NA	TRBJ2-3	TGTGCCAGCAGCTCGACAGCCTCATCCACAGATACGCAGTATTTT	CASSSTASSTDTQYF
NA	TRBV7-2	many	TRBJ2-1	TGTGCCAGCAGCTTAGTACAGGGTTGGGATGAGCAGTTCTTC	CASSLVQGWDEQFF
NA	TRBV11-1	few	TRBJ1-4	TGTGCCAGCAGCCATGCCTCGTCAGGACAATCAGGGGAACTGTTTTTT	CASSHASSGQSGELFF
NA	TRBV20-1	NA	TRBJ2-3	TGCAGTGCTAGAGGTCGGTGGGGGCAGACAAAGTATTTT	CSARGRWGQTKYF
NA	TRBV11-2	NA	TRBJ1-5	TGTGCCAGCAGCTTAGATAGTGTCAATCAGCCCCAGCATTTT	CASSLDSVNQPQHF
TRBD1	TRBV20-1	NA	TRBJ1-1	TGCAGTGCTCTAACCGGGACAGGGATGAACACTGAAGCTTTCTTT	CSALTGTGMNTEAFF
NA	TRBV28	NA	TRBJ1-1	TGTGCCAGCAGGATTCAGGGGCGCACTGAAGCTTTCTTT	CASRIQGRTEAFF
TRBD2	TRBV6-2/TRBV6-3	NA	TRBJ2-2	TGTGCCAGCCGGCTAGCGGCCAACACCGGGGAGCTGTTTTTT	CASRLAANTGELFF
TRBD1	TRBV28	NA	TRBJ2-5	TGTGCCAGCATGATAACAGGGGGTTCCCAAGAGACCCAGTACTTC	CASMITGGSQETQYF
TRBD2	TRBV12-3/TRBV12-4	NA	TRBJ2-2	TGTGCCGGACAAAGGACTAGCGGGGGCACCGGGGAGCTGTTTTTT	CAGQRTSGGTGELFF